This T cell receptor (beta chain) was obtained from a study of regulatory T cells in long-lasting Graves disease. Study observations and caveats: Segments TRBV28, TRBJ1-2 and TRBJ2-5 showed preferential usage in persistent disease.

Time point here: newly diagnosed GD, antithyroid drugs for less than 3 months. The TCR library was prepared using RNA isolated from PBMCs. Points on this clonotype: Its antigen is as yet unknown.

Germline CDR1 KGHSH, CDR2 LQKENI. The CDR3 spans 15 residues. Trimming removed 4 bases from V and 5 bases from J, with 17 bases in between. CDR3-region Arm-PCR and iRepertoire HTBI primers produced the TCR beta libraries. TCRdb reprocessed the multiplex PCR reads with MiXCR, giving one entry per CDR3 protein. The table records about 320,000 distinct CDR3 sequences, 18% of them present only once. This receptor was obtained from a female donor with Graves disease. This rearrangement joins TRBV18 to TRBJ2-5; tentatively, D is TRBD2 (6 bases). Sample: peripheral blood mononuclear cells (PBMCs), taken at new diagnosis, from a patient treated with antithyroid drugs. CDR3 residues: CASSRGRRPGETQYF. The CDR3 DNA follows: TGTGCCAGCTCACGGGGGAGGCGACCGGGGGAGACCCAGTACTTC.